What follows is one T cell receptor (beta chain) and its context. The antigen remains undetermined. TCRdb reprocessed the 5' RACE reads with MiXCR, giving one entry per CDR3 protein. Of under 300,000 distinct CDR3 sequences listed, 5.5% to 8.5% are singletons. The entry originates in a study of T cells after yellow fever vaccination. Study at large: Fractions of limited cellularity were prepared by means of SMART-Seq v4 Ultra Low Input. Study results and limitations: Within FACS-sorted repertoires, abundant clonotypes contaminating from the bulk population could be present. Clonotype sharing between CD4 and CD8 compartments was small.

V gave up 5 bases and J gave up 5 bases, with 10 bases separating them. The CDR3 consists of 12 residues. This TCR came from a man aged 30-40 years who received the YFV17D yellow fever vaccine. This rearrangement joins TRBV12-3 or TRBV12-4 to TRBJ2-7; D is perhaps TRBD2 (5 bases). The sample in question was CD4+ T cells sorted from PBMCs, obtained on the day of the yellow fever booster vaccination. The CDR3 spells CASSTLGNEQYF. The CDR3 nucleotides read TGTGCCAGCAGTACCCTCGGGAACGAGCAGTACTTC.